Listed here are 6 T cell receptor beta chains from one sample, sequenced in a study of identical twins (dated by TCRdb to 2015 to 2016). Library construction relied on 5' RACE. This sample was sequenced with an Illumina HiSeq 2000. TCRdb reran the public reads through fastp at Q25 and MiXCR, keeping productive beta chains. Identical CDR3 protein sequences are pooled into one entry, listed with their most common genes and DNA. The sample has hundreds of thousands of distinct CDR3 sequences on record, 18% of them singletons. The ten largest clones capture over 10% of the sample. These same records also appear under a second study, on T cells expressing NK-cell markers.

The sequenced material came from PBMCs. The receptors were sampled from a woman aged 18-29 years in good health.

This chain connects TRBV13 to TRBJ1-1, with D possibly TRBD1 on 6 matching bases. V dropped 1 base and J dropped 5 bases, with 17 bases sitting between them. CDR1 and CDR2 (germline): PRHDT, FYEKMQ (reference sequence). The CDR3 is 16 residues long. The CDR3: CASSLASRRGETEAFF. DNA for the CDR3: TGTGCCAGCAGCTTAGCTTCGAGAAGGGGGGAGACTGAAGCTTTCTTT.

The chain couples TRBV29-1 to TRBJ2-1; 12 bases are shared with TRBD1. This CDR3 has 17 amino acids. V was clipped by 7 bases and J by 7 bases; unmatched bases: 17. Germline CDR1 is SQVTM and CDR2 is ANQGSEA. CDR3 in amino acids: CSAPGLPGTGGPNEQFF. The CDR3 DNA reads TGCAGCGCCCCTGGACTTCCCGGGACAGGGGGCCCAAATGAGCAGTTCTTC.

The CDR3: CSVGRVGDRNEQFF. The CDR3 DNA follows: TGCAGCGTTGGGCGCGTTGGGGACAGGAATGAGCAGTTCTTC. The chain joins TRBV29-1 to TRBJ2-1; TRBD1 aligns across 8 bases. J was trimmed by 7 bases and V by 4 bases; bases with no gene match: 9. CDR1 and CDR2 from the germline V gene are SQVTM and ANQGSEA. This CDR3 contains 14 residues.

This clonotype was detected only a few times. This sequence joins TRBV6-5 and TRBJ1-6; D remains ambiguous. The ends were cut back, 4 bases at V and 0 bases at J, with 10 bases in the middle. The CDR3 is 16 residues long. CDR1 MNHEY and CDR2 SVGAGI come from the germline V gene. CDR3 nucleotide sequence: TGTGCCAGCAGTTTTGCTTCCCTCTCCTATAATTCACCCCTCCACTTT. Protein sequence: CASSFASLSYNSPLHF.

Ten or more counts support this clonotype. The gene calls are TRBV12-3 or TRBV12-4 and TRBJ1-2; D is unclear. Between the trimmed V and J ends, which lost 5 bases and 4 bases, there was a span of 8 bases. The CDR3 contains 12 residues. DNA for the CDR3: TGTGCCAGCAGTCAAGACTTCTATGGCTACACCTTC. It is translated as CASSQDFYGYTF.

This clonotype was seen more than once but under ten times. The V gene is TRBV20-1, the J gene TRBJ2-5; D might be TRBD2 (5 bases). CDR1 and CDR2 (germline): DFQATT, SNEGSKA (reference sequence). This CDR3 has 12 amino acids. Between the trimmed V and J ends, which lost 4 bases and 7 bases, there was a span of 13 bases. The CDR3 sequence is CSATGAGRTQYF. The CDR3 DNA reads TGCAGTGCTACAGGAGCTGGGAGGACCCAGTACTTC.